This TCR beta chain was found in a study of graft-versus-host responses after intestinal transplantation. Overall study: Recipients underwent multivisceral, liver-intestinal, or isolated intestinal transplants. For around 3 years after anti-thymocyte globulin induction, all recipients took tacrolimus and steroids.

A word on this clone: Its antigen is unidentified.

General study points: Analysis identified GvH clones in recipient marrow, with some appearing first in ileum or blood. Early post-transplant HvG declines showed an association with peak circulating GvH clone levels.

The CDR3 spans 21 residues. Per germline, CDR1 SQVTM and CDR2 ANQGSEA. With V trimmed by 1 base and J by 3 bases, 19 bases remained unmatched. Repertoires were generated with immunoSEQ multiplex PCR, while TCRdb's copy carries only in-frame clones and drops some. The sample includes 90,000 to 130,000 clones, 85% to 95% seen only once; the top ten take more than 0.95%. The rearrangement links TRBV29-1 to TRBJ2-1, with 12 bases aligning to TRBD2. The input for sequencing was unstimulated CD8+ T cells sorted from spleen or lymph node cells, taken before transplant. The source is a human donor who was the organ donor for an intestinal transplant. The CDR3 here is CSVEAPPTSGRIGSGYNEQFF. In nucleotides, the CDR3 is TGCAGCGTTGAAGCCCCCCCGACTAGCGGGAGAATAGGATCGGGCTACAATGAGCAGTTCTTC.